Detailed here is one TCR beta chain. The data were obtained in a study of T cells in localized non-small cell lung cancer. The CDR3 contains 15 residues. CDR1 is SGHAT and CDR2 is FQNNGV in the germline V gene. V lost 1 base, J lost 6 bases, and 13 bases lay in between. Measured with immunoSEQ multiplex PCR; TCRdb has only the in-frame clones, and not every one. The table records 45,000 to 60,000 clones, around four fifths of them present only once. The chain is built from TRBV11-2 and TRBJ2-1, with D maybe TRBD1 (6 bases). This clonotype was obtained from a female donor aged 60 or older with stage II squamous cell lung carcinoma. Sequenced material: peripheral blood, taken before any cancer treatment. CDR3 amino acids: CASSLVRGTGNEQFF. CDR3 sequence (DNA): TGTGCCAGCAGCTTAGTAAGGGGGACGGGCAATGAGCAGTTCTTC.